This T cell receptor (beta chain) is from a study of blood T cells in healthy people across ages. Then a second PCR, running roughly 6 to 11 cycles, was carried out with a sample-barcoded 5' primer and a J-beta primer mix. TCRdb fed the 5' RACE reads into MiXCR, producing one record per CDR3 protein. The sample has approximately 800,000 distinct CDR3 sequences; 35% to 50% are singletons. V dropped 7 bases and J dropped 0 bases, with 5 bases sitting between them. The CDR3 extends over 12 amino acids. Germline CDR1 and CDR2: MDHEN and SYDVKM. Sequencing was performed on blood. The origin of this receptor is a man aged 80 or over in good health. The genes are TRBV28 and TRBJ2-3; D is uncertain. The CDR3: CASKFSTDTQYF. In DNA, the CDR3 is TGTGCCAGCAAGTTCAGCACAGATACGCAGTATTTT.